Listed below are T cell receptor beta chains from one sample, sequenced in a study of cytomegalovirus exposure and HLA in healthy donors. Profiled with immunoSEQ multiplex PCR; TCRdb holds only in-frame clones, not every one. Found here are about 120,000 clones, roughly 86% of them singletons; the top ten hold under 2%. The sample was PBMCs. These receptors were collected from a man younger than 30 in good health and CMV-seronegative. The CDR3 runs from the conserved cysteine through the conserved F or W. Fields, in order: CDR3 DNA, CDR3 protein, clone size, D gene, V gene, J gene. The D gene is left open where the match is weak. Some rows have no size entry. The others give once, few or many, or a class for an expanded clone.

TGTGCCAGCAGTAGACTAGCGGGGGGTAATGAGCAGTTCTTC	CASSRLAGGNEQFF	-	TRBD2	TRBV5-1	TRBJ2-1
TGCGCCAGCAGCTCAACGGGGTACAATGAAAAACTGTTTTTT	CASSSTGYNEKLFF	-	-	TRBV5-1	TRBJ1-4
TGTGCCAGCAGTGAAGCACTAGCGGGGGTGGATGAGCAGTTCTTC	CASSEALAGVDEQFF	-	TRBD2	TRBV6-1	TRBJ2-1
TGTGCCAGCAGCTTTCAGGGTCGGGATGAGCAGTTCTTC	CASSFQGRDEQFF	-	-	TRBV7-3	TRBJ2-1
TGTGCCACCAGCAGAGATTCATTAGTCGTGAGGGACTCTGGGGCCAACGTCCTGACTTTC	CATSRDSLVVRDSGANVLTF	-	-	TRBV15	TRBJ2-6
TGTGCCAGCAGCCAGACTCGGACTGAAGCTTTCTTT	CASSQTRTEAFF	-	-	TRBV7-2	TRBJ1-1
TGTGCCAGTACCCATACCGGGGAGCTGTTTTTT	CASTHTGELFF	few	-	TRBV19	TRBJ2-2
TGTGCCAGCAGTGACTCGATTCGGGTGAACTATGGCTACACCTTC	CASSDSIRVNYGYTF	-	-	TRBV6-4	TRBJ1-2
TGCGCCAGCAGCCAAGATCGACAGGCCCTCCACTATGGCTACACCTTC	CASSQDRQALHYGYTF	-	-	TRBV4-1	TRBJ1-2
TGTGCCATCAGTGAGTCATCTAGCGGGGGGAATGAGCAGTTCTTC	CAISESSSGGNEQFF	-	TRBD2	TRBV10-3	TRBJ2-1
TGTGCCAGCAGCTTAGAAGCGGGGGGGATCACAGATACGCAGTATTTT	CASSLEAGGITDTQYF	-	TRBD2	TRBV7-9	TRBJ2-3
TGTGCCAGCTCTCCGAGTCCCAGGGAGACCCAGTACTTC	CASSPSPRETQYF	-	-	TRBV7-9	TRBJ2-5
TGTGCCAGCAGCTTTCCGGGAAACACTGAAGCTTTCTTT	CASSFPGNTEAFF	-	-	TRBV7-9	TRBJ1-1
TGTGCCAGCAGCCCCTCGGGTAGTATCAATGAGCAGTTCTTC	CASSPSGSINEQFF	-	-	TRBV7-6	TRBJ2-1
TGTGCCAGCAGTCCTTACAATCAGCCCCAGCATTTT	CASSPYNQPQHF	-	-	TRBV5-8	TRBJ1-5
TGTGCCAGTAGTATCAACAGATCGGTGCAGGGAAAACTGTTTTTT	CASSINRSVQGKLFF	-	-	TRBV19	TRBJ1-4